What follows describes a single T cell receptor beta chain. Exposure to brentuximab vedotin varied, and each patient had relapsed following autologous stem cell transplantation. This specimen belongs to a study of PD-1 blockade in classical Hodgkin lymphoma. Profiling relied on immunoSEQ multiplex PCR, and the TCRdb table lists in-frame clones only, not all of them. The repertoire holds tens of thousands of clones, 75% to 90% seen once, with roughly a tenth in the top ten. V lost 5 bases and J 6 bases, leaving 12 bases between the germline ends. Germline values: CDR1 SGHTA, CDR2 FQGTGA. This CDR3 has 13 amino acids.

The chain recombines TRBV7-3 with TRBJ2-3; D gene unclear. Source: peripheral blood mononuclear cells (PBMCs), taken before the second cycle of nivolumab. This clonotype was obtained from a human donor with classical Hodgkin lymphoma. The chain's CDR3 is CASSPSPYDTQYF. For the CDR3, the DNA is TGTGCCAGCAGCCCGTCCCCATATGATACGCAGTATTTT.